Listed below are T cell receptor beta chains from one sample, sequenced in a study of blood T cell repertoires in COVID-19. TCRdb keeps only in-frame clones here, not all; method: immunoSEQ multiplex PCR. The table has 200,000 or so clones, approximately 87% seen once. Material for sequencing was peripheral blood. The receptors here all came from a person aged 65-85 years with COVID-19, enrolled during active disease. Both conserved end residues are part of each CDR3. The order of the fields is V gene, J gene, D gene, CDR3 protein. The D gene is left open where the match is weak.

>TRBV9|TRBJ2-7|TRBD1
CASSTGQASTWEQYF
>TRBV6-2/TRBV6-3|TRBJ2-5|NA
CASSSRARVQETQYF
>TRBV18|TRBJ1-5|TRBD1
CASSRDSNSNQPQHF
>TRBV19|TRBJ2-7|NA
CASSAKQYF
>TRBV5-6|TRBJ2-1|TRBD2
CASSLSRGGSWDNEQFF
>TRBV18|TRBJ1-1|NA
CASSPQTDDTEAFF
>TRBV6-1|TRBJ2-1|NA
CASSSSQRLVGEQFF
>TRBV19|TRBJ2-5|TRBD2
CASNPGTSGGNRETQYF
>TRBV6-2/TRBV6-3|TRBJ2-1|NA
CASSYPTHQFF
>TRBV12-3/TRBV12-4|TRBJ1-6|TRBD1
CASRGQVGSPLHF
>TRBV24-1|TRBJ1-2|TRBD1
CATSDPGQGNYGYTF
>TRBV9|TRBJ2-1|TRBD2
CASSVDIAGSYNEQFF
>TRBV27|TRBJ2-2|NA
CASSLETPHTGELFF
>TRBV7-9|TRBJ2-4|NA
CASSFSLGQQYF
>TRBV4-3|TRBJ1-2|NA
CASSPHPGEGYTF
>TRBV6-5|TRBJ1-5|TRBD1
CASSRTGSNQPQHF
>TRBV10-3|TRBJ1-4|NA
CAIGEGDEKLFF
>TRBV7-2|TRBJ1-1|NA
CASSLFRLVNTEAFF
>TRBV11-3|TRBJ2-2|NA
CASSFFSDTGELFF
>TRBV5-5|TRBJ2-5|NA
CASSLGGVSQETQYF
>TRBV7-2|TRBJ2-3|NA
CASSLARGRTDTQYF
>TRBV5-1|TRBJ1-2|NA
CASSLSGDTDYGYTF
>TRBV28|TRBJ1-2|TRBD1
CASRRTGRNYGYTF
>TRBV6-4|TRBJ1-2|TRBD1
CASSAGGSNNYGYTF
>TRBV28|TRBJ2-3|NA
CASKTGSPTDTQYF
>TRBV28|TRBJ2-7|NA
CASNAAEYEQYF
>TRBV29-1|TRBJ1-2|NA
CSAPLVGEGGYTF
>TRBV6-5|TRBJ1-2|NA
CASNPEGYYGYTF
>TRBV12-3/TRBV12-4|TRBJ1-1|TRBD1
CASSSDRATEAFF